These T cell receptor beta chains were read from a single sample in a study of T cell responses to AZD1222 COVID-19 vaccine. Assay used: immunoSEQ multiplex PCR; TCRdb lists only in-frame clones, some missing. The sample yields some 130,000 clones, 80% to 95% seen once. The starting material was peripheral blood, obtained 28 days after the second AZD1222 dose. These receptors were collected from an adult who received the AZD1222 COVID-19 vaccine. The CDR3 runs from the conserved cysteine through the conserved F or W. Each record gives: D gene, clone size, V gene, J gene, CDR3 protein, CDR3 DNA. The D gene is left open where the match is weak. Clone size is not always given. Where it is, it says once, few, many or a class for expanded clones.

d_gene: -
abundance: -
v_gene: TRBV6-5
j_gene: TRBJ2-6
CDR3aa: CASSAGSGANVLTF
CDR3nt: TGTGCCAGCAGCGCAGGGTCTGGGGCCAACGTCCTGACTTTC

d_gene: -
abundance: -
v_gene: TRBV6-2/TRBV6-3
j_gene: TRBJ2-7
CDR3aa: CASSYGRGGDEQYF
CDR3nt: TGTGCCAGCAGTTACGGCCGAGGAGGCGACGAGCAGTACTTC

d_gene: -
abundance: -
v_gene: TRBV12-3/TRBV12-4
j_gene: TRBJ1-1
CDR3aa: CASSGPSEMEAFF
CDR3nt: TGTGCCAGCAGTGGGCCTTCGGAGATGGAAGCTTTCTTT

d_gene: TRBD2
abundance: -
v_gene: TRBV29-1
j_gene: TRBJ2-3
CDR3aa: CSVEVTSWYADTQYF
CDR3nt: TGCAGCGTTGAAGTGACTAGCTGGTACGCAGATACGCAGTATTTT

d_gene: -
abundance: -
v_gene: TRBV20-1
j_gene: TRBJ1-1
CDR3aa: CSASSTPPNTEAFF
CDR3nt: TGCAGTGCTAGTTCGACACCGCCTAACACTGAAGCTTTCTTT

d_gene: TRBD2
abundance: -
v_gene: TRBV28
j_gene: TRBJ2-5
CDR3aa: CASTDWTSGDQETQYF
CDR3nt: TGTGCCAGCACCGACTGGACTAGCGGGGACCAAGAGACCCAGTACTTC

d_gene: -
abundance: -
v_gene: TRBV3-1/TRBV3-2
j_gene: TRBJ2-7
CDR3aa: CASSQGDGYYEQYF
CDR3nt: TGTGCCAGCAGCCAAGGGGACGGCTACTACGAGCAGTACTTC

d_gene: -
abundance: -
v_gene: TRBV25-1
j_gene: TRBJ2-7
CDR3aa: CASSSGLNYEQYF
CDR3nt: TGTGCCAGCAGTTCTGGACTCAACTACGAGCAGTACTTC

d_gene: -
abundance: -
v_gene: TRBV9
j_gene: TRBJ1-2
CDR3aa: CASSSYGTSLLVATF
CDR3nt: TGTGCCAGCAGCTCCTACGGGACGTCTCTACTAGTGGCTACCTTC

d_gene: -
abundance: -
v_gene: TRBV23-1
j_gene: TRBJ1-4
CDR3aa: CASSQSWRTNEKLFF
CDR3nt: TGCGCCAGCAGTCAATCATGGCGGACTAATGAAAAACTGTTTTTT

d_gene: TRBD1
abundance: -
v_gene: TRBV30
j_gene: TRBJ1-2
CDR3aa: CAWSIRDRVYRGYTF
CDR3nt: TGTGCCTGGAGTATCCGGGACAGGGTTTATCGTGGCTACACCTTC

d_gene: -
abundance: -
v_gene: TRBV6-5
j_gene: TRBJ2-7
CDR3aa: CASSYSDGYSYEQYF
CDR3nt: TGTGCCAGCAGTTATTCAGACGGGTACTCCTACGAGCAGTACTTC

d_gene: -
abundance: -
v_gene: TRBV7-8
j_gene: TRBJ1-2
CDR3aa: CASSLTMGTIGGYTF
CDR3nt: TGTGCCAGCAGCTTAACAATGGGGACTATAGGGGGCTACACCTTC

d_gene: -
abundance: -
v_gene: TRBV6-2/TRBV6-3
j_gene: TRBJ1-5
CDR3aa: CASSYTWPNQPQHF
CDR3nt: TGTGCCAGCAGTTACACCTGGCCCAATCAGCCCCAGCATTTT

d_gene: TRBD1
abundance: -
v_gene: TRBV6-4
j_gene: TRBJ1-2
CDR3aa: CASSDGGQSRRNYGYTF
CDR3nt: TGTGCCAGCAGTGACGGGGGACAGTCGCGTAGGAACTATGGCTACACCTTC

d_gene: -
abundance: -
v_gene: TRBV11-2
j_gene: TRBJ2-1
CDR3aa: CASSLVTGKGEQFF
CDR3nt: TGTGCCAGCAGCTTAGTTACAGGGAAGGGTGAGCAGTTCTTC

d_gene: TRBD1
abundance: once
v_gene: TRBV5-4
j_gene: TRBJ2-1
CDR3aa: CASSLVSGTGLNEQFF
CDR3nt: TGTGCCAGCAGCTTGGTGTCCGGGACAGGCCTTAATGAGCAGTTCTTC

d_gene: -
abundance: few
v_gene: TRBV7-2
j_gene: TRBJ1-5
CDR3aa: CASTQEVNQPQHF
CDR3nt: TGTGCCAGCACCCAGGAGGTCAATCAGCCCCAGCATTTT

d_gene: -
abundance: -
v_gene: TRBV9
j_gene: TRBJ2-6
CDR3aa: CASSVGLGGRAGANVLTF
CDR3nt: TGTGCCAGCAGCGTAGGTCTGGGGGGCCGGGCCGGGGCCAACGTCCTGACTTTC

d_gene: TRBD2
abundance: -
v_gene: TRBV6-2/TRBV6-3
j_gene: TRBJ2-3
CDR3aa: CASSLGLVDTQYF
CDR3nt: TGTGCCAGCAGCCTCGGACTAGTCGATACGCAGTATTTT

d_gene: -
abundance: -
v_gene: TRBV11-3
j_gene: TRBJ1-1
CDR3aa: CASSSRGTEAFF
CDR3nt: TGTGCCAGCAGCTCGAGGGGTACTGAAGCTTTCTTT